The TCR beta chain under discussion was sequenced for a study of shared clonotypes between healthy human individuals. Each subset's genomic DNA was shared equally among a number of immunoSEQ plates. Method: immunoSEQ multiplex PCR; TCRdb's copy keeps in-frame clones and lacks some. The sample includes more than 2,000,000 clones, over 90% seen only once; the top ten take about 0.39%. CDR1 and CDR2 (germline): MNHNY, SVGAGI (reference sequence). V was shortened by 4 bases and J by 8 bases, with 17 bases between the two germline ends. The CDR3 is made up of 14 amino acids. The chain employs TRBV6-6 and TRBJ1-2; the D gene is possibly TRBD1 (6 bases). This clonotype was sampled from a man aged 18 to 35 in good health. Some clones in this sample may be carry-over from other donors' samples. The sequenced material came from naive CD4+ T cells from PBMCs. Subset indicated: CD45RA+ positively selected. The CDR3 DNA reads TGTGCCAGCAGTTCCGCGACAGGCCCACGGGGCTACACCTTC. Amino acid sequence: CASSSATGPRGYTF.